This T cell receptor (beta chain) was sequenced during a study of neurological immune-mediated disorders. This clonotype occurred a few times. Germline assignment: CDR1 SGHAT and CDR2 FQNNGV. The V end was cut by 5 bases, the J end by 8 bases, with 16 bases between. The CDR3 contains 15 residues. The time point here: technical triplicate 1. It was by 5'RACE with 10-nucleotide random UMIs that the cDNA was made. TCRdb recomputed calls from the 5' RACE reads with MiXCR, one row per CDR3 protein. The profile shows 20,000 to 30,000 distinct CDR3 sequences, over 10% of them singletons. This chain links TRBV11-2 with TRBJ1-6; D possibly corresponds to TRBD1 (5 bases). The specimen sequenced was CD4+ T cells from blood. The TCR sequence derives from a female donor with HTLV-1-associated myelopathy (HAM/TSP). The CDR3 bases are TGTGCCAGCAGCCTCAGGGTTTTGGGGGATTCACCCCTCCACTTT. It translates to CASSLRVLGDSPLHF.